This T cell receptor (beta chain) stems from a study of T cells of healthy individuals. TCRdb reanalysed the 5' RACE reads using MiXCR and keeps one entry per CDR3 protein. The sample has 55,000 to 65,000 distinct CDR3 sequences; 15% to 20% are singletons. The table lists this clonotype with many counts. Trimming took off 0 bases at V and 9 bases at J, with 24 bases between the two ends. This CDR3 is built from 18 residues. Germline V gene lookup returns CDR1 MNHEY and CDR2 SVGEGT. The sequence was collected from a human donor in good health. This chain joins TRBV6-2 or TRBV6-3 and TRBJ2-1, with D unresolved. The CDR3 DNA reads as TGTGCCAGCAGTTACTCACCCCAGACCTTACAATACCGTGGTGAGCAGTTCTTC. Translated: CASSYSPQTLQYRGEQFF.